This TCR beta chain was sequenced in a study of blood T cells in healthy people across ages. V was cut by 5 bases and J by 1 base, with 16 bases left in between. Germline values: CDR1 MDHEN, CDR2 SYDVKM. CDR3 length equals 16 residues. Study-level results: It was the long-lived donors that had more naive CD4+ cells and higher diversity than aged donors.

A second roughly 7 to 12 cycle PCR used barcoded and J-beta primers. TCRdb analysed the 5' RACE reads with MiXCR anew, one entry per CDR3 protein. The sample gives 650,000 to 1,000,000 distinct CDR3 sequences, about half of which show up once; less than 20% is in the top ten. This clonotype was counted between two and nine times. Its specificity is not known. This chain joins TRBV28 and TRBJ2-3; D ambiguous. The clonotype was recovered from a man at least 80 years old in good health. Material for sequencing was blood. The CDR3 sequence: CASSDLPSPGTDTQYF. In DNA, the CDR3 is TGTGCCAGCAGTGACCTCCCGAGCCCCGGCACAGATACGCAGTATTTT.